This T cell receptor (beta chain) was recorded in a study of CD8+ T cells in alopecia areata. Study-wide findings and caveats: Scalp samples also yield sequences from resident alphabeta T cells of normal skin. In scalp and blood, many expanded lesional clones persisted during tofacitinib.

After isolation, RNA underwent reverse transcription to generate cDNA as the sequencing template. Only in-frame clones appear in the TCRdb table, and some are missing; sequencing was by immunoSEQ multiplex PCR. There are some 150,000 clones in the sample; around 50% occur only once, and less than 20% lies in the top ten. Treatment in this sample: oral pan-JAK inhibitor, 5-10 mg twice daily. Concerning this clone itself: The antigen is undetermined.

Trimming shortened V by 5 bases and J by 0 bases, and 8 bases separated the two germline ends. Germline lookup yields CDR1 SGHNT and CDR2 YYREEE (reference sequence). This CDR3 comprises 13 residues. The chain has TRBV5-4 and TRBJ1-1, with D unclear. Source: CD8+ T cells sorted from blood, taken at week 4, from a patient treated with tofacitinib. This receptor was identified in a human donor with alopecia areata. The CDR3 is CASRLTMNTEAFF. The CDR3 bases are TGTGCCAGCAGACTCACCATGAACACTGAAGCTTTCTTT.